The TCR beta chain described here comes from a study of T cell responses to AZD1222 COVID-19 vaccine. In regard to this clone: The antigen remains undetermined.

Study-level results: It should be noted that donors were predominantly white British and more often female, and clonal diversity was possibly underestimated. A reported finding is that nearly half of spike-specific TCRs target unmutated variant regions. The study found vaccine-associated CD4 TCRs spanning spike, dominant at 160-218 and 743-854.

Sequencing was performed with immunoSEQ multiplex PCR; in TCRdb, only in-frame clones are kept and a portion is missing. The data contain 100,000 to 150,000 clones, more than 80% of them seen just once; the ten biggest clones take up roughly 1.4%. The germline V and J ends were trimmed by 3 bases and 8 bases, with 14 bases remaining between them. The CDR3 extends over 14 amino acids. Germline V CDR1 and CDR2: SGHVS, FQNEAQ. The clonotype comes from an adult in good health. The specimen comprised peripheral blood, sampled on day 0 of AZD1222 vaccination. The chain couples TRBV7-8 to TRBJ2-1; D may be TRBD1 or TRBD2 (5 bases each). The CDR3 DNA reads TGTGCCAGCAGCTTGGGGGTTGTGGGCTATGAGCAGTTCTTC. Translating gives CASSLGVVGYEQFF.